Reported below is one T cell receptor (beta chain). This record belongs to a study of control samples from healthy donors and cancer patients. Sequencing used immunoSEQ multiplex PCR; TCRdb keeps in-frame clones, though not all of them. The profile shows under 200,000 clones, approximately 94% of them singletons. The V end lost 4 bases, the J end lost 0 bases, and 7 bases lay between the germline ends. The CDR3 spans 13 residues. Germline V CDR1 and CDR2: SGHRS, YFSETQ. Material: PBMCs. This receptor was identified in a man aged 55 to 70 with colorectal cancer. This chain joins TRBV5-1 and TRBJ1-1; D possibly corresponds to TRBD1 (6 bases). CDR3 loop: CASSTGMNTEAFF. Written as DNA, the CDR3 is TGCGCCAGCAGCACAGGGATGAACACTGAAGCTTTCTTT.